The rows below give T cell receptor beta chains drawn from one sample of a study of persistence of HIV-infected CD4 T cells. Repertoires were generated with immunoSEQ multiplex PCR, while TCRdb's copy carries only in-frame clones and drops some. The sample includes about 40,000 clones, about 84% of them seen just once. These receptors are not linked to any known antigen. Sequences were derived from CD4+ T cells sorted from PBMCs after approximately 20-hour stimulation, sampled from a patient who received antiretroviral therapy. Source of these receptors: an adult man with HIV who was CMV-seropositive. The CDR3 runs from the conserved cysteine through the conserved F or W. The order of the fields is J gene, clone size, D gene, V gene, CDR3 DNA, CDR3 protein. D genes are given only for firm matches. Where a row states a size, it is once, few, many or the class of an expanded clone; other rows omit it.

TRBJ1-5 | . | . | TRBV6-1 | TGTGCCAGCAGTCAAGCGGGAGGGATCGGCAATCAGCCCCAGCATTTT | CASSQAGGIGNQPQHF
TRBJ1-5 | . | . | TRBV6-5 | TGTGCCAGCAGTTTCACCTCGACTGGGATAGGGCCCCAGCATTTT | CASSFTSTGIGPQHF
TRBJ2-7 | . | TRBD2 | TRBV5-4 | TGTGCCAGCAGCTTGGGTGGACTAGCGACTGTCTACGAGCAGTACTTC | CASSLGGLATVYEQYF
TRBJ1-1 | once | . | TRBV5-1 | TGCGCCAGCAGGTCTGAGGTGAGCAACACTGAAGCTTTCTTT | CASRSEVSNTEAFF
TRBJ1-6 | . | . | TRBV10-3 | TGTGCCATCAGGAGCGAGAAAAATAATTCACCCCTCCACTTT | CAIRSEKNNSPLHF
TRBJ2-6 | . | . | TRBV3-1/TRBV3-2 | TGTGCCAGCAGCCTTCAAGGGGCTGGGGCCAACGTCCTGACTTTC | CASSLQGAGANVLTF
TRBJ1-1 | . | . | TRBV6-4 | TGTGCCAGCAGTCCCCAGGACGGATTGAACACTGAAGCTTTCTTT | CASSPQDGLNTEAFF
TRBJ2-3 | . | . | TRBV18 | TGTGCCAGCTCACCGGACAGAAATGGGCAGTATTTT | CASSPDRNGQYF
TRBJ1-2 | . | . | TRBV6-1 | TGTGCCAGCAGTGAGAGCGGCAGAGGCGCTGTCTATGGCTACACCTTC | CASSESGRGAVYGYTF
TRBJ2-5 | medium-sized | . | TRBV4-2 | TGTGCCAGCAGCCAAGTGGGGCCCGAGAGTCTAGAGACCCAGTACTTC | CASSQVGPESLETQYF